The following is a T cell receptor delta chain sequence with its context. The data originate from a study of gamma-delta chains in newborns, infants, children. At the level of the study: Innate gammadelta T cells reportedly expand polyclonally right after birth, driven by microbial exposure, per the title.

TCRdb reprocessed the reads using CATT. The profile shows roughly 4,000 delta-chain clones, more than 30% of them singletons. CDR3 length equals 15 residues. V was clipped by 2 bases and J by 3 bases, with 19 bases between them. Germline CDR1 reads TVYSNPD; CDR2 reads GDNSRS (reference sequence). This sequence originates from a child who received the measles vaccine. Material: blood. V usage is TRDV3 and J usage is TRDJ1; no clear D. In DNA form, the CDR3 reads TGTGCCTTTGTCCCCCCCTCGTACTTGGCCGATAAACTCATCTTT. Residues: CAFVPPSYLADKLIF.